These T cell receptor beta chains were read from a single sample in a study of control samples from healthy donors and cancer patients. Only in-frame clones appear in the TCRdb table, and some are missing; sequencing was by immunoSEQ multiplex PCR. The sample shows approximately 97,000 clones, approximately 92% of them seen only once. Sequencing input: blood. Source of these receptors: a human donor in good health. The donor label of this sample is uncertain. CDR3s include the opening cysteine and the closing phenylalanine or tryptophan. The D gene is left open where the match is weak. Size tells how often a clone was seen (once, few, many) or the class of an expanded clone, and some rows leave it out.

v_call,j_call,clone_size,d_call,cdr3_nt,cdr3_aa
TRBV7-9,TRBJ2-2,.,.,TGTGCCAGCAGCTTAGACAGGGCCACCGGGGAGCTGTTTTTT,CASSLDRATGELFF
TRBV5-8,TRBJ2-6,.,.,TGTGCCAGCAGCATAGGGACAACCTTCTCTGGGGCCAACGTCCTGACTTTC,CASSIGTTFSGANVLTF
TRBV12-3/TRBV12-4,TRBJ1-1,.,.,TGTGCCAGCAGCCCAGGGACTGAAGCTTTCTTT,CASSPGTEAFF
TRBV6-5,TRBJ1-1,.,.,TGTGCCAGCAGCCTGGTCGGGAGGAACACTGAAGCTTTCTTT,CASSLVGRNTEAFF
TRBV5-8,TRBJ1-2,.,.,TGTGCCAGCAGCGCGGGTATCGAGGGCTTAACCCACGCCTTC,CASSAGIEGLTHAF
TRBV7-3,TRBJ1-2,.,.,TGTGCCAGCAGCTCAAATCGGAGCACCTTC,CASSSNRSTF
TRBV7-9,TRBJ2-3,.,.,TGTGCCAGCAGCTTAGCTCTCGGGAATACAGATACGCAGTATTTT,CASSLALGNTDTQYF
TRBV6-2/TRBV6-3,TRBJ2-1,.,TRBD1,TGTGCCAGCAGTCCCCGGGACAGGACCTACAATGAGCAGTTCTTC,CASSPRDRTYNEQFF
TRBV19,TRBJ2-2,.,TRBD2,TGTGCCAGTAGTATGGGACTAGCGGGGCTAACCGGGGAGCTGTTTTTT,CASSMGLAGLTGELFF
TRBV7-9,TRBJ2-3,.,TRBD2,TGTGCCAGCAGCTTAGAAACAGCGGGGGTCACAGATACGCAGTATTTT,CASSLETAGVTDTQYF
TRBV5-1,TRBJ1-3,.,.,TGCGCCAGCAGCTTGGACAGTATAGTGAACACCATATATTTT,CASSLDSIVNTIYF
TRBV15,TRBJ1-1,.,.,TGTGCCACCAGCAGAGATCTGAAGCTAAACACTGAAGCTTTCTTT,CATSRDLKLNTEAFF
TRBV6-5,TRBJ1-3,.,.,TGTGCCAGCAGAAACTTGGACAGCGGAAACACCATATATTTT,CASRNLDSGNTIYF
TRBV9,TRBJ1-3,.,TRBD1,TGTGCCAGCAGCCACGGGACAGACTCTGGAAACACCATATATTTT,CASSHGTDSGNTIYF
TRBV6-2/TRBV6-3,TRBJ2-7,.,.,TGTGCCAGCAGTTACACGGAGAACTACGAGCAGTACTTC,CASSYTENYEQYF
TRBV2,TRBJ2-3,.,.,TGTGCCAGCAGTCTACAGGGAGGGGGCTCAGATACGCAGTATTTT,CASSLQGGGSDTQYF
TRBV2,TRBJ2-1,.,.,TGTGCCAGCACGGCGAACAATGAGCAGTTCTTC,CASTANNEQFF
TRBV24-1,TRBJ2-5,.,TRBD1,TGTGCCACCAGTGAGGCCGGACAGGGGAGAGAGACCCAGTACTTC,CATSEAGQGRETQYF
TRBV5-1,TRBJ1-4,.,TRBD1,TGCGCCAGCAGGCTCGGACAGGGAATTGAAAAACTGTTTTTT,CASRLGQGIEKLFF
TRBV2,TRBJ1-4,.,.,TGTGCCAGCAGTGCAGGGGCGGGACGCTGGAGCGAAAAACTGTTTTTT,CASSAGAGRWSEKLFF
TRBV9,TRBJ2-3,.,TRBD2,TGTGCCAGCAGCGTTGGGCGGGGGGCTGGAGATACGCAGTATTTT,CASSVGRGAGDTQYF
TRBV6-5,TRBJ1-5,.,.,TGTGCCAGCAGTTACGAGGGGGGCGGGGATCAGCCCCAGCATTTT,CASSYEGGGDQPQHF
TRBV11-3,TRBJ2-1,.,.,TGTGCCAGCAGCCCCCGCTCGAGCTCCTACAATGAGCAGTTCTTC,CASSPRSSSYNEQFF
TRBV3-1/TRBV3-2,TRBJ2-7,.,.,TGTGCCAGCAGCCGAGGTAGCTACGAGCAGTACTTC,CASSRGSYEQYF
TRBV28,TRBJ1-3,.,.,TGTGCCAGCACCTCCCCCCAGGGACCTGGAAACACCATATATTTT,CASTSPQGPGNTIYF
TRBV28,TRBJ1-2,.,.,TGTGCCAGCAGTTCCGTCCCTAACTATGGCTACACCTTC,CASSSVPNYGYTF
TRBV3-1/TRBV3-2,TRBJ2-1,.,TRBD2,TGTGCCAGCAGCCAAGGGCGCGGGGGCTACAATGAGCAGTTCTTC,CASSQGRGGYNEQFF
TRBV27,TRBJ1-6,.,.,TGTGCCAGCAGTTTGTTTAATTCACCCCTCCACTTT,CASSLFNSPLHF
TRBV6-6,TRBJ1-1,.,.,TGTGCCAGCAGGCCCACAGAGAAGAACACTGAAGCTTTCTTT,CASRPTEKNTEAFF
TRBV7-9,TRBJ1-2,.,.,TGTGCCAGCAGCTTAGATCAAGGACTGATCTATGGCTACACCTTC,CASSLDQGLIYGYTF
TRBV28,TRBJ2-3,.,.,TGTGCCAGCAGGAACGAGGGGGGGGGCCGGGGCAGGGGGACCCACACGCAGTATTTT,CASRNEGGGRGRGTHTQYF
TRBV5-6,TRBJ1-1,.,.,TGTGCCAGCAGCGTGGGACGGAGGAAAGCTTTCTTT,CASSVGRRKAFF
TRBV10-3,TRBJ1-1,.,TRBD1,TGTGCCATCAGTCCCGGGACAGAAAACACTGAAGCTTTCTTT,CAISPGTENTEAFF
TRBV29-1,TRBJ2-5,.,TRBD2,TGCAGCGTTGAAGCTCTAGCGGAAGAGACCCAGTACTTC,CSVEALAEETQYF
TRBV5-1,TRBJ1-1,.,TRBD1,TGCGCCAGCAGAGCTACAGGGGGAAAGAACACTGAAGCTTTCTTT,CASRATGGKNTEAFF
TRBV7-6,TRBJ2-3,.,TRBD2,TGTGCCAGCAGCCAGGGACTAGCGGGGGGCCAAAGCACAGATACGCAGTATTTT,CASSQGLAGGQSTDTQYF
TRBV29-1,TRBJ1-2,once,.,TGCAGCGTTGAATGGGGGAGCCCCTATGGCTACACCTTC,CSVEWGSPYGYTF
TRBV6-5,TRBJ2-7,.,.,TGTGCCAGCAGCCGGGACGGGGGTTACGAGCAGTACTTC,CASSRDGGYEQYF
TRBV7-9,TRBJ1-1,.,.,TGTGCCAGCAGACCTGACGGAGCTACTGAAGCTTTCTTT,CASRPDGATEAFF
TRBV6-6,TRBJ1-1,.,.,TGTGCCAGCAGTTACTCGACGGTACTGGAAGCTTTCTTT,CASSYSTVLEAFF
TRBV21-1,TRBJ1-4,.,.,TGTGCCAGCAGCAAATACTTAGGGGGAGTTAATGAAAAACTGTTTTTT,CASSKYLGGVNEKLFF
TRBV5-4,TRBJ1-5,.,.,TGTGCCAGCAGCTTGTTTAATCAGCCCCAGCATTTT,CASSLFNQPQHF
TRBV27,TRBJ2-7,once,TRBD1,TGTGCCAGCAGTTCCGGACAGGGGAAATCCTACGAGCAGTACTTC,CASSSGQGKSYEQYF
TRBV6-2/TRBV6-3,TRBJ1-1,.,TRBD1,TGTGCCAGCAGTTTTGACAGGGACGGAGCTGAAGCTTTCTTT,CASSFDRDGAEAFF
TRBV21-1,TRBJ1-2,.,.,TGTGCCAGCAGGGTCATTCATTGTGGGGACCTTAGAGATGGCTACACCTTC,CASRVIHCGDLRDGYTF
TRBV19,TRBJ2-3,.,TRBD1,TGTGCCAGTAGGGACAGGGGGCGTATAGATACGCAGTATTTT,CASRDRGRIDTQYF
TRBV19,TRBJ2-3,.,TRBD2,TGTGCCAGTAGTATTAGCGCGGGGGGCCAACATACGCAGTATTTT,CASSISAGGQHTQYF
TRBV15,TRBJ2-7,.,.,TGTGCCACCAGCAGAGATACAACAGGTTACGAGCAGTACTTC,CATSRDTTGYEQYF